The clone carrying this T cell receptor beta chain was found many times. Its antigen is as yet unknown. CDR3 regions were amplified by Arm-PCR using iRepertoire HTBI primers to build TCR beta libraries. Per the study methods: The study identified about 60 TRBV and approximately 14 TRBJ segments across samples. One entry per CDR3 protein, called by TCRdb with MiXCR from the multiplex PCR reads. TCRdb, rather than the study authors, made the V and J calls. The sample consists of a few hundred thousand distinct CDR3 sequences, 12% of them appearing once. Indicated time point: newly diagnosed GD, antithyroid drugs for less than 3 months. TCR sequences were obtained from RNA taken from PBMCs. The data were obtained in a study of regulatory T cells in long-lasting Graves disease. Study observations and caveats: Newly diagnosed Graves' patients had higher TCR diversity than persistent ones.

The same data also contributed to another study, on T cells in Graves' hyperthyroidism and ophthalmopathy. From that report: When the TCR CDR3 underwent first-round RT-PCR, the HTBI primer set was used. A model using 13 V-J features told ophthalmopathy apart from stable hyperthyroidism.

The source is a woman between 18 and 29 years old with Graves disease. The material sequenced was peripheral blood mononuclear cells (PBMCs), taken at new diagnosis, from a patient treated with antithyroid drugs.

CDR3 sequence reads: CATQLAGYTGELFF. For the CDR3, the DNA is TGTGCCACCCAACTAGCGGGTTACACCGGGGAGCTGTTTTTT. V is TRBV2 and J is TRBJ2-2; TRBD2 aligns across 9 bases. Germline V lookup: CDR1 SNHLY, CDR2 FYNNEI. The CDR3 extends over 14 amino acids. Trimming cost V 10 bases and J 3 bases; bases outside gene matches: 6. Using reference TRBV2 and TRBJ2-2 for the parts outside the CDR3, the full variable domain is EPEVTQTPSHQVTQMGQEVILRCVPISNHLYFYWYRQILGQKVEFLVSFYNNEISEKSEIFDDQFSVERPDGSNFTLKIRSTKLEDSAMYFCATQLAGYTGELFFGEGSRLTVL.